This TCR beta chain was recorded in a study of technical replicates of blood from four donors. The CDR3 is 16 amino acids. The V segment lost 4 bases and the J segment 3 bases; nucleotides outside the gene matches: 8. CDR1 and CDR2 (germline): SGHNT, YYREEE (reference sequence). The assay was immunoSEQ multiplex PCR, and TCRdb's table has in-frame clones only and misses some. The sample carries under 85,000 clones, roughly 96% recorded once. The source is a human donor in good health. The sample consisted of T cells isolated from PBMCs. The chain combines TRBV5-4 with TRBJ2-1, with TRBD2 matching over 9 bases. The CDR3 DNA reads TGTGCCAGCAGCGTGCCGGAGCGGGGGGACTACAATGAGCAGTTCTTC. Amino acid sequence: CASSVPERGDYNEQFF.